The T cell receptor (beta chain) described here comes from a study of shared clonotypes between healthy human individuals (dated by TCRdb to the early 2020s). Regarding the complete study: A couple of women and three men aged 18 to 49 years were included in the cohort. Leukapheresis yielded between about 0.94 and 9.5 billion PBMCs per donor. Different laboratories and diverse techniques were used to prepare libraries and sequence TCR repertoires, to increase sequencing depth and limit assay-specific biases. Blood TCR repertoires of 5 or 6 healthy adults were deeply sequenced to estimate repertoire size and the extent of clonotype sharing between individuals. For each donor, CD4 naive and CD4 memory were each run on three plates, CD8 naive on two plates, and CD8 memory on one plate.

Study-wide findings and limitations: The genetic and exposure-history diversity represented was limited by the small number of donors. Sharing across a few donors was observed for approximately 5% of naive CD4, over 3% of naive CD8, roughly 2.3% of memory CD4, and about 0.39% of memory CD8 clonotypes. Sampling was restricted to blood, and TCR repertoires in tissues likely differ from the TCR repertoires found in blood. Clonotypes shared by all four sorted-subset donors showed higher generation probabilities than non-shared clonotypes. Pairwise subsampling indicated that sequencing depth was expected to affect the degree of clonotype sharing among donors. Rarefaction of sorted-subset datasets indicated incomplete sequencing despite the large sequencing depth. Naive subsets generally had larger estimated clonotype richness than memory subsets.

The donors were healthy, HIV-negative adults who had no recently reported acute infections or vaccinations. All donors were Caucasian adults living in Nashville, Tennessee, USA. CD4+ T cells were enriched by magnetic negative selection, after which naive cells were positively selected on CD45RA and the negative fraction was taken as the memory subset. After blood collection by leukapheresis, PBMCs were isolated using Ficoll-Histopaque density gradient centrifugation and then cryopreserved in the vapor phase of liquid nitrogen. Analytical flow cytometry was used to check the purity and quantity of every magnetically sorted T cell population. From each sorted fraction, genomic DNA was isolated and quantified by UV absorbance on a Nanodrop 2000c. About this clone: Its cognate antigen has yet to be identified. No much larger clone exists at a distance of one base, and base qualities are not known.

Using the deep immunoSEQ assay, multiplex PCR amplified TCR CDR3 regions from genomic DNA. Genomic DNA extracted from each cell subset was distributed evenly over all wells of several immunoSEQ 96-well plates, and each plate served as one replicate. Each replicate PCR for sorted subsets received about 0.2 ug genomic DNA, equal to about 30,000 T cell genomes. The purified libraries were quantified using a Qubit 3.0 fluorometer, sized with a Bioanalyzer 2100, and then quantified again using the KAPA Library Quantification kit. Every immunoSEQ 96-well plate was sequenced on a dedicated single-read 150-cycle Illumina NextSeq 550 flow cell. On the authors' methods: The immunoSEQ output contained only junctional sequences without quality scores, so filtering could not match that applied to full-length reads. Sequences were annotated with PyIR, a Python wrapper for IgBLAST v1.9, and V/J genes and CDR3 were assigned using IMGT germline references. Reads were filtered out if the reads had weak V/J assignments (E-value above 1e-6), no CDR3, stop codons, out-of-frame junctions, or ambiguous translated residues. A V3J clonotype was defined by an identical inferred V gene, J gene, and CDR3 amino acid sequence. The percentage overlap between two repertoires was calculated by dividing the number of shared unique clonotypes by the size of the smaller repertoire. Three approaches were used to assess repertoire richness: RTK rarefaction, the Chao1 estimator, and Recon v2.1 estimates of unobserved clonotypes. For all TCRbeta clonotypes obtained by the gDNA method from four donors, generation probabilities were computed with OLGA. In TCRdb, the immuneACCESS table is reduced to in-frame sequences with V and J assigned. These tables do not hold every clone; where another copy was compared, an unresolved V gene accounts for under half, and the others remain unexplained. V and J calls plus clone size are reproduced from that table; the DNA served to infer D and trimming. In all, the sample holds under 650,000 clones, and about 96% of those were seen once. Of the sample, 0.055% to 0.075% falls within the top ten clones.

This TCR was recovered from a woman in her 30s in good health. The sequenced sample was naive CD4+ T cells sorted from blood. Explained via the paper, the cell subset or site label denotes: CD45RA+ positively selected.

This receptor carries the CDR3 CASSHRGHQSYEQYF. The DNA sequence is given as TGTGCCAGCAGCCACCGGGGACACCAGTCCTACGAGCAGTACTTC. The chain was built from TRBV5-6 and TRBJ2-7; TRBD1 might be the D gene, on 6 matching bases. The germline V gene gives CDR1 as SGHDT and CDR2 as YYEEEE. The CDR3 covers 15 residues, taking in both the cysteine and the phenylalanine. Solely the CDR3 DNA is kept, with 45 bases framed from the first base. V is shortened by 4 bases, J by 1 base, and the region joining them spans 15 bases.